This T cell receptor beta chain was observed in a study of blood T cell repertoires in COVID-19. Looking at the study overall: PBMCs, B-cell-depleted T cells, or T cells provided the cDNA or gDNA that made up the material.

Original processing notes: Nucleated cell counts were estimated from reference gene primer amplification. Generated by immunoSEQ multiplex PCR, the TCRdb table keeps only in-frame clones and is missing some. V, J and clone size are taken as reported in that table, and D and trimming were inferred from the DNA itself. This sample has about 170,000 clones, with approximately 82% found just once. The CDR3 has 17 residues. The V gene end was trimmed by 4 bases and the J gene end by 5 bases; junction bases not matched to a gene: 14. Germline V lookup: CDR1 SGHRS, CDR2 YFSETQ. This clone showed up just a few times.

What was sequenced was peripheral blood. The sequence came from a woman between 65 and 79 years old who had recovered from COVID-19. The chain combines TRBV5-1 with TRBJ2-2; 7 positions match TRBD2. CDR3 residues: CASSPHGPSGGTGELFF. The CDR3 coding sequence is TGCGCCAGCAGCCCCCATGGTCCTAGCGGAGGGACCGGGGAGCTGTTTTTT.